This T cell receptor beta chain was documented in a study of OX40 agonist ivuxolimab in advanced cancers. Looked up from germline, CDR1 is SGHDN and CDR2 is FVKESK. The CDR3 length is 15 residues. Trimming cost V 2 bases and J 4 bases, with 9 bases left between them. Overall study findings and caveats: Doses of 0.1 to 3.0 mg/kg were accompanied by clonal expansion of CD4+ and CD8+ blood T cells by week 6.

Method: immunoSEQ multiplex PCR; TCRdb's copy keeps in-frame clones and lacks some. The data show about 77,000 clones, with around 80% seen just once and about 0.73% held by the top ten. In the case of this clone: Its target is not known.

The rearrangement joins TRBV14 to TRBJ1-6; D perhaps matches TRBD1 (5 bases). The TCR sequence derives from an adult with an advanced solid tumor such as melanoma, head and neck, liver or kidney cancer. The sequenced sample was CD4+ or CD8+ T cells sorted from blood, obtained in a trial of the OX40 agonist ivuxolimab. CDR3 in DNA: TGTGCCAGCAGCCAAACTGACAGTTATAATTCACCCCTCCACTTT. This sequence encodes CASSQTDSYNSPLHF.